A single sample is the source of the 14 T cell receptor beta chains below, sequenced in a study of technical replicates of blood from a few donors (dated by TCRdb to 2016 to 2017). Receptor libraries were prepared by the immunoSEQ multiplex PCR assay. The source is immuneACCESS, and TCRdb retained only in-frame sequences with V and J called. Part of the clones is not carried over; for the studies checked, unresolved V genes explain less than half of this, and the remainder is unexplained. The sample table records about 74,000 clones; approximately 95% of these occur just once. The ten largest clonotypes hold about 0.27% of the sample. The sample was T cells isolated from PBMCs. Source of these receptors: a human donor in good health.

This chain links TRBV7-9 with TRBJ1-2; D gene unclear. Trimming pared 4 bases from V and 1 base from J, leaving 7 bases between. This CDR3 spans 13 amino acids. Germline CDR1 SEHNR, CDR2 FQNEAQ (reference sequence). Here the CDR3 reads CASSSGLNYGYTF. The CDR3, as DNA: TGTGCCAGCAGCTCCGGACTTAACTATGGCTACACCTTC.

The CDR3 sequence: CASSSPGVQFF. The CDR3 coding sequence is TGTGCCAGCAGTTCCCCAGGGGTGCAGTTCTTC. The J gene is TRBJ2-1, the V gene TRBV6-1; perhaps TRBD1 as D (6 bases). V lost 5 bases, J lost 12 bases, and 11 bases lay in between. This CDR3 has 11 residues. Per the germline V gene, CDR1 is MNHNS and CDR2 is SASEGT.

The chain recombines TRBV7-6 with TRBJ2-7; D gene ambiguous. The CDR3 extends over 13 amino acids. In germline, CDR1 is SGHVS, CDR2 FNYEAQ. The ends were cut back, 4 bases at V and 3 bases at J, with 10 bases in the middle. This CDR3 is CASSSAHGYEQYF. The CDR3 DNA sequence: TGTGCCAGCAGCTCCGCTCACGGCTACGAGCAGTACTTC. Full variable domain (outside the CDR3, taken from reference TRBV7-6 and TRBJ2-7): GAGVSQSPRYKVTKRGQDVALRCDPISGHVSLYWYRQALGQGPEFLTYFNYEAQQDKSGLPNDRFSAERPEGSISTLTIQRTEQRDSAMYRCASSSAHGYEQYFGPGTRLTVT.

This clone was counted between two and nine times. The DNA of the CDR3 is TGTGCCAGCAGCGCCGGACTAGCGGGAGTAGGCGGGGAGCTGTTTTTT. Translated, it gives CASSAGLAGVGGELFF. The chain joins TRBV5-4 to TRBJ2-2, with 13 bases lining up with TRBD2. This CDR3 is 16 amino acids long. The germline CDR1 and CDR2 sequences are SGHNT and YYREEE (reference sequence). J was trimmed by 7 bases and V by 4 bases; bases with no gene match: 7.

As DNA, the CDR3 is TGTGCCAGCCACCGGGGAAATGGCTGGGAGCGCTATGGCTACACCTTC. Protein sequence: CASHRGNGWERYGYTF. The chain combines TRBV28 with TRBJ1-2; D ambiguous. Germline CDR1 reads MDHEN; CDR2 reads SYDVKM. Trimming removed 8 bases from V and 4 bases from J, with 23 bases in between. CDR3 length equals 16 residues.

This clone was seen more than once but under ten times. V and J are TRBV11-2 and TRBJ2-2; 8 bases align to TRBD2. Germline values: CDR1 SGHAT, CDR2 FQNNGV. The CDR3 is 17 residues long. The junction had 12 bases not matched to a gene; V was cut back by 4 bases and J by 5 bases. CDR3 loop: CASSSSRGGRKTGELFF. CDR3 nucleotide sequence: TGTGCCAGCAGCTCCAGCCGGGGCGGGAGGAAGACCGGGGAGCTGTTTTTT.

This clone was observed a single time. The chain couples TRBV6-5 to TRBJ2-2; 7 positions match TRBD1. The germline V gene has CDR1 MNHEY and CDR2 SVGAGI. V shed 6 bases and J 9 bases; nucleotides not matched to a gene: 7. This CDR3 is 13 amino acids long. The DNA of the CDR3 is TGTGCCAGCAGGGATACAGGGGCGCGGGAGCTGTTTTTT. This encodes CASRDTGARELFF.

The chain links TRBV5-4 to TRBJ1-1, with D possibly being TRBD1 (5 bases). CDR1 is SGHNT, CDR2 YYREEE, per germline (reference sequence). Trimming removed 3 bases at V and 5 bases at J, with 8 bases between. The CDR3 is 12 residues long. CDR3 bases: TGTGCCAGCAGCTACCGACAGACTGAAGCTTTCTTT. Protein: CASSYRQTEAFF.

This chain joins TRBV6-5 and TRBJ1-4; a weak D match, TRBD1 (5 bases). V was pared by 5 bases and J by 6 bases, with 10 bases between. The CDR3 consists of 13 residues. Germline assignment: CDR1 MNHEY and CDR2 SVGAGI. The CDR3 DNA reads as TGTGCCAGCAGTGGGGCGTGGGATGAAAAACTGTTTTTT. This translates into CASSGAWDEKLFF.

In DNA form, the CDR3 reads TGCGCCAGCACATTCTACAATGAGCAGTTCTTC. Its translation is CASTFYNEQFF. The chain combines TRBV5-1 with TRBJ2-1; no clear D gene. V lost 6 bases, J lost 3 bases, and 4 bases lay in between. The CDR3 is 11 amino acids. Germline V gene sequence: CDR1 SGHRS, CDR2 YFSETQ.

The gene calls are TRBV4-1 and TRBJ2-7; D call uncertain. The CDR3 extends over 14 amino acids. Germline lookup yields CDR1 MGHRA and CDR2 YSYEKL. Trimming removed 1 base from V and 3 bases from J, with 10 bases in between. The CDR3 region is CASSQGGGDYEQYF. CDR3 sequence (DNA): TGCGCCAGCAGCCAAGGTGGTGGAGACTACGAGCAGTACTTC.

The chain recombines TRBV6-6 with TRBJ1-5; D gene unclear. Trimming shortened V by 2 bases and J by 6 bases, and 8 bases separated the two germline ends. Germline values: CDR1 MNHNY, CDR2 SVGAGI (reference sequence). The length of the CDR3 is 13 residues. The CDR3 region has the DNA TGTGCCAGCAGTTACGTCGGTACTCAGCCCCAGCATTTT. It codes for CASSYVGTQPQHF.

The genes are TRBV4-1 and TRBJ1-1, with 9 bases identical to TRBD1. Germline V gives CDR1 MGHRA, CDR2 YSYEKL. This CDR3 spans 16 amino acids. V shed 0 bases and J 1 base; nucleotides not matched to a gene: 3. DNA of the CDR3: TGCGCCAGCAGCCAAGAAACAGGGGGCCGGAACACTGAAGCTTTCTTT. This encodes CASSQETGGRNTEAFF.

The gene calls are TRBV11-3 and TRBJ2-7; 7 bases are shared with TRBD2. The junction had 13 bases not matched to a gene; V was cut back by 3 bases and J by 5 bases. The germline gives CDR1 SGHNT, CDR2 YENEEA. This CDR3 is built from 16 residues. CDR3 sequence reads: CASSLGRLGGRDEQYF. The CDR3 nucleotides are TGTGCCAGCAGCTTGGGGAGGCTGGGCGGGAGAGACGAGCAGTACTTC.